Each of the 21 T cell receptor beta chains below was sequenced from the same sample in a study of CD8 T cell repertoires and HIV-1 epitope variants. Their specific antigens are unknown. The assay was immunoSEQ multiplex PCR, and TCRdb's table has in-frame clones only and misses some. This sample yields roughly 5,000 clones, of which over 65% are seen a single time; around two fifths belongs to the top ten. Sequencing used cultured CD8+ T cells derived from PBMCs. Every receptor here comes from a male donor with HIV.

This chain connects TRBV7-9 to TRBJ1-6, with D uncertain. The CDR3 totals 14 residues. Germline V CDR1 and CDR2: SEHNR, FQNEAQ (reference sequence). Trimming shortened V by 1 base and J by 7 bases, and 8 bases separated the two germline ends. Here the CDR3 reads CASSLVGKNSPLHF. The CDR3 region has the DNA TGTGCCAGCAGCTTAGTAGGCAAGAATTCACCCCTCCACTTT.

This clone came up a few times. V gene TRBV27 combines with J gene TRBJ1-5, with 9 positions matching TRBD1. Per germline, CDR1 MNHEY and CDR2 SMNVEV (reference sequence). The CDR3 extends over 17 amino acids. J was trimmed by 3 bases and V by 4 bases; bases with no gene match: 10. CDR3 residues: CASSSYQTGGVNQPQHF. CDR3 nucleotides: TGTGCCAGCAGTTCATACCAGACAGGGGGAGTCAATCAGCCCCAGCATTTT.

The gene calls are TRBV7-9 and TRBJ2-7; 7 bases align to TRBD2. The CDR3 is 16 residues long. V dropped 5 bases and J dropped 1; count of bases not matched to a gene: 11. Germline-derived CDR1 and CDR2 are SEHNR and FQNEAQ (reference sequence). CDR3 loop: CASSPALGGESYEQYF. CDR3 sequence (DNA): TGTGCCAGCAGCCCCGCTTTGGGGGGGGAATCCTACGAGCAGTACTTC.

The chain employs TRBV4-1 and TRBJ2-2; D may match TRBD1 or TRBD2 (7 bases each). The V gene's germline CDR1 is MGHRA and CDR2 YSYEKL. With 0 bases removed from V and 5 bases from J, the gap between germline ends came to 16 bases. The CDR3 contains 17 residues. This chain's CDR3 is CASSQDEGGGRTGELFF. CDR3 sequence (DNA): TGCGCCAGCAGCCAAGATGAGGGAGGGGGCCGGACCGGGGAGCTGTTTTTT.

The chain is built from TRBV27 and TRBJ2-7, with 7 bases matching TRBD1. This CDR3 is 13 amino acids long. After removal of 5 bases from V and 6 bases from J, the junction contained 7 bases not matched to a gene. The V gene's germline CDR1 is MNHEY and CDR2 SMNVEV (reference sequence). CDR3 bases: TGTGCCAGCAGTGGATCGACAGGGATCGAGCAGTACTTC. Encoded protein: CASSGSTGIEQYF.

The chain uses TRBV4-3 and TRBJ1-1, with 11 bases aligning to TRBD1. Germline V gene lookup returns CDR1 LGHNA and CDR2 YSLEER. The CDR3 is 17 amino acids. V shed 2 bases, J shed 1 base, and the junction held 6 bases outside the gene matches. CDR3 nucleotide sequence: TGCGCCAGCAGCCAAAACACCGGGACAGGGGGGAACACTGAAGCTTTCTTT. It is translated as CASSQNTGTGGNTEAFF.

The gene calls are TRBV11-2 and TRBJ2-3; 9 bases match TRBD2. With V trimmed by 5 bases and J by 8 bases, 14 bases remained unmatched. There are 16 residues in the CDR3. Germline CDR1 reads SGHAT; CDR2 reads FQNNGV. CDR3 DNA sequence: TGTGCCAGCAGCCTCGAGGGAGCGGGGGGCAGGGGTACGCAGTATTTT. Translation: CASSLEGAGGRGTQYF. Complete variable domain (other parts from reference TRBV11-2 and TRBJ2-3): EAGVAQSPRYKIIEKRQSVAFWCNPISGHATLYWYQQILGQGPKLLIQFQNNGVVDDSQLPKDRFSAERLKGVDSTLKIQPAKLEDSAVYLCASSLEGAGGRGTQYFGPGTRLTVL.

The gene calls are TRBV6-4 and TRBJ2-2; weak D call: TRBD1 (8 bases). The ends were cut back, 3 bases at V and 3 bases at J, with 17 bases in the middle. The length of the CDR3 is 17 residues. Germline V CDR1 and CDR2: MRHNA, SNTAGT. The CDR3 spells CASSEQGGTGHTGELFF. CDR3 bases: TGTGCCAGCAGTGAACAGGGGGGGACAGGTCACACCGGGGAGCTGTTTTTT.

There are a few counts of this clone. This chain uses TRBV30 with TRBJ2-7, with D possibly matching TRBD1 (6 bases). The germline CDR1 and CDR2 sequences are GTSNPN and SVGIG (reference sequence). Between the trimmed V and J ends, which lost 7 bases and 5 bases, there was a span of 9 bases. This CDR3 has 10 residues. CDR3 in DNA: TGTGCCTACGGACAGAACGAGCAGTACTTC. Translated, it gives CAYGQNEQYF.

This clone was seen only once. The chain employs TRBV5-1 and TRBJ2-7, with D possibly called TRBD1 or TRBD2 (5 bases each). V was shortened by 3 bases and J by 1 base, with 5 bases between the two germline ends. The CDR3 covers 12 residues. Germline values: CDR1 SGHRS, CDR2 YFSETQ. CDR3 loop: CASSWGSYEQYF. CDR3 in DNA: TGCGCCAGCAGCTGGGGGTCCTACGAGCAGTACTTC.

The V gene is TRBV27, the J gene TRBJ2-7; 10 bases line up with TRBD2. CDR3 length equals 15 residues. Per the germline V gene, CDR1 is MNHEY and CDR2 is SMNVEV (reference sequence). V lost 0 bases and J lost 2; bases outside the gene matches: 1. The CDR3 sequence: CASSLSLAGAYEQYF. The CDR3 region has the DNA TGTGCCAGCAGTTTATCTCTAGCGGGAGCCTACGAGCAGTACTTC.

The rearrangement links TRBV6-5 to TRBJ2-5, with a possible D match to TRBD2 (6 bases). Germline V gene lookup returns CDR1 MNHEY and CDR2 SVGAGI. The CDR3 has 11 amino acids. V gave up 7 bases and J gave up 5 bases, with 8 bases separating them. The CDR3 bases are TGTGCCAGCATGGAGGGGGAGACCCAGTACTTC. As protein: CASMEGETQYF.

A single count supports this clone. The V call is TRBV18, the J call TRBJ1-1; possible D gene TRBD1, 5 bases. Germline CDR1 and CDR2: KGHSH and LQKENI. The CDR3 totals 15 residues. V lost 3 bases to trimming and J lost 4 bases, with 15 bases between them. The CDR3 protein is CASSPGTTRGTEAFF. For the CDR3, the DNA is TGTGCCAGCTCACCGGGGACCACGAGGGGCACTGAAGCTTTCTTT.

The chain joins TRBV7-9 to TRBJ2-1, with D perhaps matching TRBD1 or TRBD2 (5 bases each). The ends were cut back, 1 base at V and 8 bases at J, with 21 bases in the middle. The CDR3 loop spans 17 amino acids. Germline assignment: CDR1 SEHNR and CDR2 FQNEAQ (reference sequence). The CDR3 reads CASSLGDPGPPPYEQFF. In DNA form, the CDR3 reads TGTGCCAGCAGCTTAGGGGATCCGGGACCCCCTCCGTATGAGCAGTTCTTC.

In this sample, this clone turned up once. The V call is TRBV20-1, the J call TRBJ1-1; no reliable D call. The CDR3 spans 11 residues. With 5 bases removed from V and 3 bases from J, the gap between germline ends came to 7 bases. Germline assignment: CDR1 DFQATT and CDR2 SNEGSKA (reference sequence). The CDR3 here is CSARAHTEAFF. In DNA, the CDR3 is TGCAGTGCTCGAGCCCACACTGAAGCTTTCTTT.

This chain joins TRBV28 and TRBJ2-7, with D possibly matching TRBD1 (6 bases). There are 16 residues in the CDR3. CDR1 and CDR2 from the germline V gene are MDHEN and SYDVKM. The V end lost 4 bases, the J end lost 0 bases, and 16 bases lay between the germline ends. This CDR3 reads CASSSNQGTYSYEQYF. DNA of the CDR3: TGTGCCAGCAGTTCTAACCAGGGGACCTACTCCTACGAGCAGTACTTC.

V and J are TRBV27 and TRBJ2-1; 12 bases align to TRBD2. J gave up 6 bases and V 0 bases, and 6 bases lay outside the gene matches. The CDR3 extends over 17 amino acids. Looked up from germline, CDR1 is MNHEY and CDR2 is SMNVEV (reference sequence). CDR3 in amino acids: CASSLSPSGRASNEQFF. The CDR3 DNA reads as TGTGCCAGCAGTTTATCGCCTAGCGGGAGGGCCTCCAATGAGCAGTTCTTC.

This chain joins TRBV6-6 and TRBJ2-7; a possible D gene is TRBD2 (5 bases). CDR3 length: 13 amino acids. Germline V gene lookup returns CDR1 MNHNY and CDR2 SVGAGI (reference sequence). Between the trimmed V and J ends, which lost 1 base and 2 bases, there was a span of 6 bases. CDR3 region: CASSYFGAYEQYF. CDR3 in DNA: TGTGCCAGCAGTTACTTCGGGGCCTACGAGCAGTACTTC.

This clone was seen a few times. In DNA form, the CDR3 reads TGTGCCAGCAGCCAAGCGGGGGGTGAGCAGTTCTTC. Translated: CASSQAGGEQFF. The chain combines TRBV4-2 with TRBJ2-1; 7 nucleotides align to TRBD2. This CDR3 region has 12 residues. V was clipped by 1 base and J by 9 bases; unmatched bases: 0. The V gene's germline CDR1 is LGHNA and CDR2 YNFKEQ.

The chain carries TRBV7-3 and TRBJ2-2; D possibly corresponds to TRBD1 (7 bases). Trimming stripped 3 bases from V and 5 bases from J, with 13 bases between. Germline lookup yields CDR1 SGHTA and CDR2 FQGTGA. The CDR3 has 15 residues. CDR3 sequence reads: CASSLNAGGTGELFF. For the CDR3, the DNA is TGTGCCAGCAGCTTGAACGCAGGGGGGACCGGGGAGCTGTTTTTT.

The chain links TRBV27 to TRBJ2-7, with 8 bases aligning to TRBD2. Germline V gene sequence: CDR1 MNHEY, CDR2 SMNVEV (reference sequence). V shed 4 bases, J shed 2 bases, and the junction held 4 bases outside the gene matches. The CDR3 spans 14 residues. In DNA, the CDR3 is TGTGCCAGCAGTTACTCGACTAGCGCCTACGAGCAGTACTTC. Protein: CASSYSTSAYEQYF.